These 7 T cell receptor beta chains originate from one sample sequenced in a study of blood T cells in healthy people across ages. A second PCR, run for about 7 to 11 cycles, used a sample-barcoded 5' primer plus a J-beta primer mix. TCRdb independently ran MiXCR on the 5' RACE reads; one entry per CDR3 protein. The table records 800,000 to 1,000,000 distinct CDR3 sequences, roughly 43% of them present only once. The sequencing input was blood. These receptor sequences come from a man aged 25-45 years in good health.

The genes are TRBV20-1 and TRBJ2-5; 14 bases match TRBD2. In germline, CDR1 is DFQATT, CDR2 SNEGSKA (reference sequence). The J segment lost 9 bases and the V segment lost 6 bases, leaving 18 bases of the junction unmatched. The CDR3 spans 17 residues. The CDR3 sequence is CSAYTDGTSGGVLAQYF. In DNA, the CDR3 is TGCAGTGCCTACACTGACGGGACTAGCGGGGGAGTCCTGGCCCAGTACTTC.

V usage is TRBV20-1 and J usage is TRBJ1-6; no definite D call. The length of the CDR3 is 15 residues. The V gene lost 0 bases and the J gene lost 8 bases, with 14 bases spanning the gap. The germline V gene encodes CDR1 DFQATT and CDR2 SNEGSKA (reference sequence). The CDR3 here is CSARDDSSRHSPLHF. The DNA of the CDR3 is TGCAGTGCTAGAGATGACTCATCGAGACATTCACCCCTCCACTTT.

The V gene is TRBV29-1, the J gene TRBJ1-5; unclear D gene. The CDR3 runs 12 residues. Trimming cost V 4 bases and J 4 bases, with 8 bases left between them. Germline V CDR1 and CDR2: SQVTM, ANQGSEA. CDR3 sequence (DNA): TGCAGCGTTGTAGACGGGAATCAGCCCCAGCATTTT. Its translation: CSVVDGNQPQHF.

This clonotype was seen more than once but under ten times. The chain uses TRBV2 and TRBJ2-5; the D gene is possibly TRBD1 (6 bases). The CDR3 runs 13 residues. Germline V lookup: CDR1 SNHLY, CDR2 FYNNEI. V was pared by 3 bases and J by 4 bases, with 9 bases between. CDR3 region: CASSDRGTETQYF. In nucleotides, the CDR3 is TGTGCCAGCAGTGACAGGGGAACAGAGACCCAGTACTTC.

The chain couples TRBV20-1 to TRBJ1-1; D is unresolved. V lost 0 bases to trimming and J lost 7 bases, with 15 bases between them. This CDR3 is 14 amino acids long. The germline gives CDR1 DFQATT, CDR2 SNEGSKA (reference sequence). Written as DNA, the CDR3 is TGCAGTGCTAGAGAAGGACGGTACCGAGGTGAAGCTTTCTTT. Encoded protein: CSAREGRYRGEAFF.

The CDR3 DNA is TGTGCCAGCAGTGAACGTCCGGGGGAGACCCAGTACTTC. It codes for CASSERPGETQYF. The V gene is TRBV2, the J gene TRBJ2-5, with a tentative D call TRBD2 (5 bases). V lost 2 bases and J lost 5, with 9 bases in between. The CDR3 consists of 13 residues. Germline V gene lookup returns CDR1 SNHLY and CDR2 FYNNEI.

This chain links TRBV20-1 with TRBJ1-1; the D is unclear. Trimming pared 5 bases from V and 7 bases from J, leaving 8 bases between. Germline V gene data show CDR1 as DFQATT and CDR2 as SNEGSKA (reference sequence). The CDR3 runs to 10 residues. For the CDR3, the DNA is TGCAGTGCTCTTAGAGGTGAAGCTTTCTTT. Amino acid sequence: CSALRGEAFF.